This T cell receptor beta chain was recovered during a study of cytomegalovirus exposure and HLA in healthy donors. Across the whole study: Around 86 million unique TCRs, all from HLA-typed donors, were included in an early release of the data.

Germline CDR1 reads SGHTA; CDR2 reads FQGTGA. The ends lost 7 bases at V and 1 base at J; junction bases unmatched: 7. This CDR3 is built from 15 residues. Both 60 Vbeta primers and 13 Jbeta primers went into the PCR. Data came from immunoSEQ multiplex PCR; TCRdb stores just in-frame clones and leaves some out. The sample has approximately 88,000 clones; 76% are singletons. Study-level results: Among the most significant clusters, several appeared linked to common viral pathogens in a later analysis.

With respect to this clone: Antigen unknown.

This sequence joins TRBV7-3 and TRBJ2-3, with TRBD1 matching over 8 bases. Sequenced material: PBMCs. The receptor was derived from a male donor in good health and CMV-seronegative. This CDR3 reads CASTAQGAGTDTQYF. As DNA, the CDR3 is TGTGCCAGCACCGCTCAGGGGGCAGGCACAGATACGCAGTATTTT. Supplemented by reference TRBV7-3 and TRBJ2-3, the full variable domain reads GAGVSQTPSNKVTEKGKYVELRCDPISGHTALYWYRQSLGQGPEFLIYFQGTGAADDSGLPNDRFFAVRPEGSVSTLKIQRTERGDSAVYLCASTAQGAGTDTQYFGPGTRLTVL.